This paragraph covers one T cell receptor beta chain sequence. Its target is not known. ViraFEST used viral peptide pools to expand antigen-specific CD4+ T cells before sequencing. Culture proceeded for approximately 9 days, and CD4+ T cells were then isolated. The person had PCR-confirmed SARS-CoV-2 infection between March and December 2020. Every well housed two million PBMC, which grew in culture alongside 9 to 10 IU/ml IL-2 and around 9.8 ug/ml peptides. Produced via immunoSEQ multiplex PCR; TCRdb's table is partial and in-frame only. The data contain about 45,000 clones, roughly four fifths of them seen just once; the ten biggest clones take up approximately 29%. This sample was taken from a study of vaccination effects on CD4 cells after COVID-19. With 0 bases removed from V and 0 bases from J, the gap between germline ends came to 21 bases. There are 20 residues in the CDR3.

This TCR came from a human donor who had a prior SARS-CoV-2 infection. Here the sequenced sample was CD4+ T cells from PBMCs cultured with a peptide pool, taken before COVID-19 vaccination. The chain recombines TRBV6-7 with TRBJ1-5; unclear D gene. TRBV6-7 is an open reading frame whose function is uncertain. CDR3 loop: CASSYSRKGLLPDSNQPQHF. CDR3 nucleotide sequence: TGTGCCAGCAGTTACTCGAGGAAAGGACTTTTGCCCGATAGCAATCAGCCCCAGCATTTT.